These 21 T cell receptor beta chains were all obtained from the same sample, sequenced in a study of T cells in Graves' hyperthyroidism and ophthalmopathy. Researchers took RNA transcripts and amplified the TCR beta CDR3 regions from them. RT-PCR in the first round (using the HTBI primer set) targeted the TCR CDR3. TCRdb re-called the multiplex PCR reads through MiXCR, storing one row per CDR3 protein. The sample consists of more than 500,000 distinct CDR3 sequences, 16% of them appearing once. What was sequenced was blood. Receptors were obtained from a woman in her twenties or thirties with Graves' ophthalmopathy.

This clonotype has at least ten counts. The chain couples TRBV5-1 to TRBJ2-2; D unresolved. This CDR3 contains 13 residues. Germline-derived CDR1 and CDR2 are SGHRS and YFSETQ. Deletions cut 4 bases from V and 3 bases from J, with 7 bases between. The CDR3 DNA reads TGCGCCAGCAGCACAGAGTACACCGGGGAGCTGTTTTTT. Encoded protein: CASSTEYTGELFF.

CDR3 coding DNA: TGTGCCATCAGTGAGTCGGGGGTTCGGGCGGGAGGGCCAGACGAGCAGTTCTTC. Protein product: CAISESGVRAGGPDEQFF. The chain employs TRBV10-3 and TRBJ2-1; 9 bases are a match to TRBD2. Per germline, CDR1 ENHRY and CDR2 SYGVKD. The CDR3 runs 18 residues. V lost 0 bases and J lost 10; bases outside the gene matches: 16.

This clonotype was counted many times. This rearrangement joins TRBV28 to TRBJ1-2; no definite D call. Between the trimmed V and J ends, which lost 2 bases and 1 base, there was a span of 8 bases. The germline V gene has CDR1 MDHEN and CDR2 SYDVKM. This CDR3 has 14 residues. CDR3 in DNA: TGTGCCAGCAGTTTACCCCTTGATAACTATGGCTACACCTTC. Protein sequence: CASSLPLDNYGYTF.

The sample holds many counts of this clonotype. V and J are TRBV20-1 and TRBJ2-7; D may correspond to TRBD1 or TRBD2 (6 bases each). Germline V CDR1 and CDR2: DFQATT, SNEGSKA (reference sequence). V gave up 5 bases and J gave up 0 bases, with 20 bases separating them. CDR3 length: 16 amino acids. CDR3 protein: CSAARGLAPSSYEQYF. DNA for the CDR3: TGCAGTGCTGCCCGGGGGCTAGCGCCGAGCTCCTACGAGCAGTACTTC.

Points on this clonotype: A much larger clone is a single base away; this may be a read error. In DNA form, the CDR3 reads TGTGCCAGCAGTTCCCCTCAATCCGGTGGCAATCAGCCCCAGCATTTT. Translation: CASSSPQSGGNQPQHF. V usage is TRBV28 and J usage is TRBJ1-5; D gene uncertain. The CDR3 has 16 residues. V dropped 4 bases and J dropped 2 bases, with 15 bases sitting between them. Germline V gene lookup returns CDR1 MDHEN and CDR2 SYDVKM.

The chain is built from TRBV19 and TRBJ1-2, with D perhaps matching TRBD1 (5 bases). Germline CDR1 LNHDA, CDR2 SQIVND (reference sequence). With 5 bases removed from V and 0 bases from J, the gap between germline ends came to 13 bases. The CDR3 spans 15 residues. CDR3 nucleotide sequence: TGTGCCAGTAGTCTGACCCGGGGGTCTAACTATGGCTACACCTTC. It is translated as CASSLTRGSNYGYTF.

This clonotype was found many times. The V gene is TRBV12-3 or TRBV12-4, the J gene TRBJ1-4; D is ambiguous. This CDR3 has 12 amino acids. Deletions cut 4 bases from V and 8 bases from J, with 8 bases between. CDR3 DNA: TGTGCCAGCAGTTCTGGGCTGGAAAAACTGTTTTTT. Translation: CASSSGLEKLFF.

This clonotype was counted many times. The chain uses TRBV5-4 and TRBJ1-1; 7 bases are shared with TRBD1. CDR1 SGHNT and CDR2 YYREEE come from the germline V gene (reference sequence). This CDR3 contains 15 residues. After removal of 5 bases from V and 3 bases from J, the junction contained 10 bases not matched to a gene. CDR3 region: CASRSVGQPYTEAFF. As DNA, the CDR3 is TGTGCCAGCAGATCCGTGGGACAGCCTTACACTGAAGCTTTCTTT.

This clonotype appeared many times. CDR3 in amino acids: CASSQIQGSYEQYF. Here the CDR3 DNA reads TGTGCCAGCAGCCAGATCCAGGGGTCCTACGAGCAGTACTTC. This chain connects TRBV4-2 to TRBJ2-7, with a weak D call TRBD1 (6 bases). V dropped 3 bases and J dropped 1 base, with 10 bases sitting between them. Germline V gives CDR1 LGHNA, CDR2 YNFKEQ. The CDR3 is 14 amino acids.

This clonotype was picked up many times. The chain couples TRBV7-8 to TRBJ1-2; 10 bases match TRBD1. The CDR3 is 14 residues long. The germline V gene encodes CDR1 SGHVS and CDR2 FQNEAQ. Trimming took 5 bases from V and 5 from J; bases not matched to a gene: 5. Here the CDR3 reads CASSPSDRGYGYTF. CDR3 in DNA: TGTGCCAGCAGCCCGTCGGACAGGGGGTATGGCTACACCTTC. The full variable domain, with the rest looked up from reference TRBV7-8 and TRBJ1-2, is GAGVSQSPRYKVAKRGQDVALRCDPISGHVSLFWYQQALGQGPEFLTYFQNEAQLDKSGLPSDRFFAERPEGSVSTLKIQRTQQEDSAVYLCASSPSDRGYGYTFGSGTRLTVV.

J is TRBJ2-5 and V is TRBV2, with 7 bases identical to TRBD2. In germline, CDR1 is SNHLY, CDR2 FYNNEI. There are 20 residues in the CDR3. J lost 3 bases, V lost 8 bases, and 27 bases had no gene match. CDR3 nucleotides: TGTGCCAGCTCAGAATCGACCCCCTGGTCACGGCTAGCGGTCAAAGAGACCCAGTACTTC. This sequence encodes CASSESTPWSRLAVKETQYF.

V is TRBV29-1 and J is TRBJ2-7; 9 bases are shared with TRBD2. Germline V gene sequence: CDR1 SQVTM, CDR2 ANQGSEA. Trimming took 4 bases from V and 3 from J; bases not matched to a gene: 19. This CDR3 is built from 18 residues. In DNA, the CDR3 is TGCAGCGTTGCCCCGACCGGGACTAGCAGAGTTGCGGACTACGAGCAGTACTTC. Protein sequence: CSVAPTGTSRVADYEQYF.

The V call is TRBV19, the J call TRBJ1-1, with TRBD1 matching over 8 bases. The CDR3 extends over 13 amino acids. The germline V gene encodes CDR1 LNHDA and CDR2 SQIVND (reference sequence). The V and J ends lost 4 bases and 4 bases, in that order; junction bases with no gene match: 2. CDR3 sequence (DNA): TGTGCCAGTAGTACGGACAGGGTCACTGAAGCTTTCTTT. Its translation is CASSTDRVTEAFF.

At least ten counts were recorded for this clonotype. This chain uses TRBV28 with TRBJ1-6; a weak D match, TRBD1 (6 bases). CDR1 and CDR2 from the germline V gene are MDHEN and SYDVKM. CDR3 size: 15 residues. Trimming removed 5 bases from V and 10 bases from J, with 18 bases in between. The CDR3 spells CASSPSAGGGSPLHF. CDR3 coding DNA: TGTGCCAGCAGTCCGAGTGCGGGGGGCGGATCACCCCTCCACTTT.

This clonotype was counted ten times or more. The rearrangement links TRBV20-1 to TRBJ2-1, with a tentative D call TRBD2 (5 bases). Trimming pared 0 bases from V and 0 bases from J, leaving 9 bases between. This CDR3 spans 15 amino acids. Germline V CDR1 and CDR2: DFQATT, SNEGSKA (reference sequence). The CDR3 bases are TGCAGTGCTAGAGAGGCGGGCCCCTCCTACAATGAGCAGTTCTTC. Residues: CSAREAGPSYNEQFF.

The rearrangement uses TRBV9 and TRBJ1-6, with a tentative D call TRBD1 (6 bases). CDR1 and CDR2 from the germline V gene are SGDLS and YYNGEE. The V end was cut by 4 bases, the J end by 10 bases, with 21 bases between. The CDR3 sequence is 16 residues long. CDR3 sequence: CASSKGDRGIGSPLHF. The CDR3 nucleotides read TGTGCCAGCAGCAAGGGGGACCGAGGCATTGGGTCACCCCTCCACTTT. The full variable domain, completed using reference TRBV9 and TRBJ1-6, is DSGVTQTPKHLITATGQRVTLRCSPRSGDLSVYWYQQSLDQGLQFLIQYYNGEERAKGNILERFSAQQFPDLHSELNLSSLELGDSALYFCASSKGDRGIGSPLHFGNGTRLTVT.

A remark on this clonotype: It may be a read error: a sequence one base away is much more abundant. J is TRBJ2-7 and V is TRBV7-2; the D gene is possibly TRBD1 (6 bases). CDR3 length equals 13 residues. Germline V gene sequence: CDR1 SGHTA, CDR2 FQGNSA. CDR3 loop: CVSSFDRPHEQYF. The CDR3 DNA is TGTGTCAGCAGCTTCGACAGGCCGCACGAGCAGTACTTC.

The chain has TRBV5-1 and TRBJ2-1; the match to TRBD2 covers 9 bases. This CDR3 is 18 amino acids long. From germline, CDR1 is SGHRS and CDR2 YFSETQ. Losses at the gene ends were 0 bases for V and 5 bases for J; bases not matched to a gene: 12. The CDR3 coding sequence is TGCGCCAGCAGCTTGGGACTTAGCGGGAGCTCGCGACACAATGAGCAGTTCTTC. Encoded protein: CASSLGLSGSSRHNEQFF.

This clonotype was seen at least ten times. This chain links TRBV20-1 with TRBJ2-1, with D possibly matching TRBD1 (6 bases). The V and J ends lost 7 bases and 0 bases respectively, with 19 bases between them. Germline CDR1 and CDR2: DFQATT and SNEGSKA (reference sequence). The CDR3 totals 16 residues. This CDR3 is CSGGGVGRSSYNEQFF. Here the CDR3 DNA reads TGCAGTGGAGGGGGAGTGGGCAGGAGCTCCTACAATGAGCAGTTCTTC.

This clonotype was picked up a small number of times. DNA for the CDR3: TGTGCCAGCAGTTTAGCAGACAGAATGGCAGACTATGGCTACACCTTC. Translation gives CASSLADRMADYGYTF. The chain links TRBV12-3 or TRBV12-4 to TRBJ1-2; D perhaps matches TRBD1 (5 bases). V lost 0 bases to trimming and J lost 3 bases, with 14 bases between them. The CDR3 has 16 amino acids.

The genes are TRBV13 and TRBJ2-3, with D perhaps TRBD1 (6 bases). The CDR3 extends over 15 amino acids. In germline, CDR1 is PRHDT, CDR2 FYEKMQ (reference sequence). The V end lost 4 bases, the J end lost 2 bases, and 13 bases lay between the germline ends. The CDR3 reads CASSSGVRITDTQYF. In DNA form, the CDR3 reads TGTGCCAGCAGCTCAGGGGTGCGGATCACAGATACGCAGTATTTT.